This TCR beta chain was recovered during a study of regulatory T cells in long-lasting Graves disease. Study background: The antithyroid drugs taken by newly diagnosed Graves' patients had been used for under 3 months.

CDR3 length equals 17 residues. Germline V CDR1 and CDR2: MDHEN, SYDVKM. V lost 8 bases, J lost 9 bases, and 26 bases lay in between. CDR3-region Arm-PCR and iRepertoire HTBI primers produced the TCR beta libraries. MiXCR, run by TCRdb on the multiplex PCR reads, gives a single entry per CDR3 protein. This table has 350,000 to 550,000 distinct CDR3 sequences, about 15% appearing once. This clonotype was detected ten times or more. The time point: newly diagnosed GD, antithyroid drugs for less than 3 months. PBMC-extracted RNA yielded the TCR library. The same specimen was also included in a second study, on T cells in Graves' hyperthyroidism and ophthalmopathy.

The sequence derives from a woman aged 25 to 39 with Graves disease. Specimen: peripheral blood mononuclear cells (PBMCs), collected at new diagnosis, from a patient treated with antithyroid drugs. The chain combines TRBV28 with TRBJ1-6; D is unresolved. The CDR3 DNA reads TGTGCCAGCCCCTCCAAGGGTATGGCCATGCCGTTTTCACCCCTCCACTTT. Amino acids: CASPSKGMAMPFSPLHF. Together with reference TRBV28 and TRBJ1-6, the CDR3 gives the full variable domain: DVKVTQSSRYLVKRTGEKVFLECVQDMDHENMFWYRQDPGLGLRLIYFSYDVKMKEKGDIPEGYSVSREKKERFSLILESASTNQTSMYLCASPSKGMAMPFSPLHFGNGTRLTVT.